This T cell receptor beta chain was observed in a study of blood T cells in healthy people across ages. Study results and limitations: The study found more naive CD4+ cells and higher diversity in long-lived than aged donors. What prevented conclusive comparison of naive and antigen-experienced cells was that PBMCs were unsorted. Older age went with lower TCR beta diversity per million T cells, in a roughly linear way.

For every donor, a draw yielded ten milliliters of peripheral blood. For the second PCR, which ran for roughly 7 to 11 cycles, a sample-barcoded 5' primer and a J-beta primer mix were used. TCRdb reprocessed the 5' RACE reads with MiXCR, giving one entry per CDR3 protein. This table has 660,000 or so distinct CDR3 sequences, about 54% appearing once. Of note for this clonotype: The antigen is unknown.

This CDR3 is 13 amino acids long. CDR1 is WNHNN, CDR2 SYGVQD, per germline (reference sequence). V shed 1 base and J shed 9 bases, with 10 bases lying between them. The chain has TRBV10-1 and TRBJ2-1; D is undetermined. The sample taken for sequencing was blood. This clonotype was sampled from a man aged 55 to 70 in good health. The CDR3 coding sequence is TGCGCCAGCAGTGAGTTGGTCTCTGGTGAGCAGTTCTTC. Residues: CASSELVSGEQFF.